Below are 9 T cell receptor beta chains sequenced from a single sample in a study of STAT3 mutations in large granular lymphocyte leukemia. Study-level points and caveats: Every T-LGLL patient had at least one immunodominant TCRbeta clonotype.

Their antigen targets remain unknown. Sequencing used immunoSEQ multiplex PCR; TCRdb keeps in-frame clones, though not all of them. The data contain roughly 4,000 clones, approximately 40% of them singletons. The sequencing input was peripheral blood mononuclear cells. Receptors originate from a man between 60 and 75 years old with T-cell large granular lymphocyte leukemia. Some clones in this sample may be carry-over from other donors' samples.

This chain links TRBV18 with TRBJ2-4, with 9 positions matching TRBD1. This CDR3 has 19 amino acids. After removal of 6 bases from V and 0 bases from J, the junction contained 15 bases not matched to a gene. Germline-derived CDR1 and CDR2 are KGHSH and LQKENI. The CDR3 sequence: CASSPGKQGAVLAKNIQYF. DNA for the CDR3: TGTGCCAGCTCCCCCGGAAAACAGGGGGCCGTCCTAGCCAAAAACATTCAGTACTTC.

This chain joins TRBV5-1 and TRBJ2-2; D is possibly TRBD2 (6 bases). The CDR3 spans 14 residues. The V end was cut by 0 bases, the J end by 7 bases, with 10 bases between. In germline, CDR1 is SGHRS, CDR2 YFSETQ. CDR3 coding DNA: TGCGCCAGCAGCTTGGAACTAGCAGGCGGGGAGCTGTTTTTT. It is translated as CASSLELAGGELFF.

The chain couples TRBV19 to TRBJ2-5, with D perhaps TRBD1 (5 bases). Germline assignment: CDR1 LNHDA and CDR2 SQIVND (reference sequence). Trimming stripped 4 bases from V and 1 base from J, with 13 bases between. There are 15 residues in the CDR3. In nucleotides, the CDR3 is TGTGCCAGTAGTAGAAAGGACACAAGCCAAGAGACCCAGTACTTC. Protein product: CASSRKDTSQETQYF. The variable domain in full, completed from reference TRBV19 and TRBJ2-5, reads DGGITQSPKYLFRKEGQNVTLSCEQNLNHDAMYWYRQDPGQGLRLIYYSQIVNDFQKGDIAEGYSVSREKKESFPLTVTSAQKNPTAFYLCASSRKDTSQETQYFGPGTRLLVL.

A few counts support this clone. The V call is TRBV5-1, the J call TRBJ2-3; 7 nucleotides agree with TRBD1. The germline V gene encodes CDR1 SGHRS and CDR2 YFSETQ. J gave up 4 bases and V 4 bases, and 3 bases lay outside the gene matches. The CDR3 runs 13 residues. This chain's CDR3 is CASSATGPDTQYF. The CDR3 DNA sequence: TGCGCCAGCAGCGCGACAGGGCCAGATACGCAGTATTTT.

The chain combines TRBV30 with TRBJ1-1, with D possibly matching TRBD1 (6 bases). The CDR3 loop spans 10 amino acids. CDR1 and CDR2 (germline): GTSNPN, SVGIG (reference sequence). V lost 6 bases and J lost 7, with 9 bases in between. CDR3 amino acids: CACIQGEAFF. Written as DNA, the CDR3 is TGTGCCTGCATACAGGGTGAAGCTTTCTTT.

V is TRBV7-9 and J is TRBJ2-3; unclear D gene. Germline V CDR1 and CDR2: SEHNR, FQNEAQ (reference sequence). V lost 0 bases, J lost 2 bases, and 9 bases lay in between. The CDR3 covers 15 residues. The CDR3 loop is CASSLATAFTDTQYF. The CDR3 DNA is TGTGCCAGCAGCTTAGCGACGGCCTTCACAGATACGCAGTATTTT.

This clone was observed a handful of times. The chain combines TRBV5-1 with TRBJ2-7; TRBD1 might be the D (5 bases). The CDR3 totals 14 residues. V was pared by 0 bases and J by 5 bases, with 12 bases between. The germline gives CDR1 SGHRS, CDR2 YFSETQ. The CDR3 nucleotides read TGCGCCAGCAGCTTGGTGTGGGGCACGAACGAGCAGTACTTC. It yields the protein CASSLVWGTNEQYF.

This clone was picked up a small number of times. The chain recombines TRBV29-1 with TRBJ1-2; no clear D gene. Germline CDR1 SQVTM, CDR2 ANQGSEA. This CDR3 is 11 amino acids long. The V end lost 4 bases, the J end lost 8 bases, and 11 bases lay between the germline ends. The CDR3 nucleotides read TGCAGCGTTGCACACATTACGGGCTACACCTTC. This encodes CSVAHITGYTF.

This rearrangement joins TRBV6-6 to TRBJ1-6; tentatively, D is TRBD1 (5 bases). Germline V gene sequence: CDR1 MNHNY, CDR2 SVGAGI (reference sequence). There are 13 residues in the CDR3. Trimming stripped 8 bases from V and 7 bases from J, with 12 bases between. CDR3 region: CASRWGDNSPLHF. The CDR3 nucleotides are TGTGCCAGCCGGTGGGGGGACAATTCACCCCTCCACTTT.